This T cell receptor (beta chain) was sequenced for a study of CD8 T cells in ankylosing spondylitis. Study results and caveats: Clones linked to disease, bearing a CD8+ phenotype, were relatively rare in peripheral blood. Enrichment of disease-linked clones was reportedly significant in matched ankylosing spondylitis synovial fluid. Ankylosing spondylitis blood appeared to be characterized by a TCR beta motif of 8 or 9 highly homologous variants. Some motif variants were previously reported in reactive arthritis synovial fluid and blood.

Looked up from germline, CDR1 is SNHLY and CDR2 is FYNNEI. The CDR3 extends over 13 amino acids. The V gene lost 4 bases and the J gene lost 10 bases, with 15 bases spanning the gap. For TCR beta, libraries came from quantitative 5'-RACE with molecular barcodes. Each CDR3 protein is one row after TCRdb ran MiXCR on the 5' RACE reads. The sample includes a few hundred thousand distinct CDR3 sequences, roughly 8% of them seen just once. About this clonotype: Its target is not known.

This TCR was sampled from a male donor with ankylosing spondylitis. The chain has TRBV2 and TRBJ2-3; D is possibly TRBD1 (5 bases). Sequencing used blood, either unsorted or a sorted T cell fraction (not recorded which). CDR3 nucleotide sequence: TGTGCCAGCAGTGTTCAGGGTATGGATTCGCAGTATTTT. Protein sequence: CASSVQGMDSQYF. Together with reference TRBV2 and TRBJ2-3, the CDR3 gives the full variable domain: EPEVTQTPSHQVTQMGQEVILRCVPISNHLYFYWYRQILGQKVEFLVSFYNNEISEKSEIFDDQFSVERPDGSNFTLKIRSTKLEDSAMYFCASSVQGMDSQYFGPGTRLTVL.